The 29 T cell receptor beta chains below come from one sample, sequenced in a study of identical twins. TCRdb reprocessed the 5' RACE reads via MiXCR and lists one record per CDR3 protein. In the table there are about 660,000 distinct CDR3 sequences, 8% to 9% of which are singletons. This sample also belongs to another study, concerning yellow fever vaccine responses in identical twins.

The sample consisted of PBMCs. These receptors all stem from a woman in her late teens or twenties in good health.

This clonotype was recorded at least ten times. The chain employs TRBV12-3 or TRBV12-4 and TRBJ1-3; the match to TRBD1 covers 7 bases. The CDR3 totals 15 residues. With 6 bases clipped from V and 2 bases from J, the junction kept 7 bases outside the gene matches. Here the CDR3 reads CASRRDRNPGNTIYF. CDR3 in DNA: TGTGCCAGCAGACGGGACAGAAACCCTGGAAACACCATATATTTT.

This clonotype was observed a few times. The chain uses TRBV28 and TRBJ2-1; perhaps D is TRBD1 or TRBD2 (7 bases each). In germline, CDR1 is MDHEN, CDR2 SYDVKM. The CDR3 is 17 residues long. V lost 9 bases, J lost 6 bases, and 27 bases lay in between. CDR3 DNA: TGTGCCAGTTCAAGGGAGGGGGCGGGAGTTGCGGGCAATGAGCAGTTCTTC. Translated, it gives CASSREGAGVAGNEQFF.

This clonotype came up a few times. CDR3 in DNA: TGTGCCAGCAGGAGGACAGGGATGAACACTGAAGCTTTCTTT. Amino acid sequence: CASRRTGMNTEAFF. The rearrangement links TRBV25-1 to TRBJ1-1; 8 nucleotides line up with TRBD1. The CDR3 is 14 residues long. Germline V gene sequence: CDR1 MGHDK, CDR2 SYGVNS. The V and J ends lost 6 bases and 0 bases, in that order; junction bases with no gene match: 3.

This clonotype was picked up a small number of times. The V call is TRBV7-9, the J call TRBJ1-1; the D is unclear. The ends were cut back, 1 base at V and 1 base at J, with 10 bases in the middle. The germline V gene has CDR1 SEHNR and CDR2 FQNEAQ (reference sequence). The CDR3 runs to 15 residues. CDR3 protein: CASSLVAQANTEAFF. The CDR3 region has the DNA TGTGCCAGCAGCTTAGTGGCACAAGCGAACACTGAAGCTTTCTTT.

This clonotype was counted a few times. The rearrangement links TRBV5-5 to TRBJ2-3, with TRBD2 matching 9 bases. This CDR3 has 16 amino acids. CDR1 and CDR2 (germline): SGHKS, YYEKEE (reference sequence). The ends lost 4 bases at V and 4 bases at J; junction bases unmatched: 10. The CDR3 sequence: CASSPLSSGTSDTQYF. The CDR3 nucleotides are TGTGCCAGCAGCCCACTCTCTAGCGGGACTTCAGATACGCAGTATTTT.

This clonotype has a handful of counts. The chain recombines TRBV4-3 with TRBJ1-4; 8 bases align to TRBD1. Trimming at V came to 3 bases and at J to 6 bases, leaving 6 bases not matched to a gene. Germline V gene data show CDR1 as LGHNA and CDR2 as YSLEER. The CDR3 is made up of 15 amino acids. CDR3 DNA sequence: TGCGCCAGCAGCCACCGACAGGGGTACGATGAAAAACTGTTTTTT. Translating it yields CASSHRQGYDEKLFF.

The sample holds a few counts of this clonotype. This sequence joins TRBV7-9 and TRBJ2-5; D is uncertain. The germline CDR1 and CDR2 sequences are SEHNR and FQNEAQ (reference sequence). The germline V and J ends were trimmed by 5 bases and 3 bases, with 13 bases remaining between them. This CDR3 has 14 amino acids. Here the CDR3 DNA reads TGTGCCAGCAGCATCGCGGATGGAGAAGAGACCCAGTACTTC. Protein sequence: CASSIADGEETQYF.

V usage is TRBV14 and J usage is TRBJ2-3; D could derive from TRBD1 or TRBD2 (5 bases each). This CDR3 spans 16 amino acids. Germline CDR1 and CDR2: SGHDN and FVKESK. V dropped 2 bases and J dropped 0 bases, with 12 bases sitting between them. As DNA, the CDR3 is TGTGCCAGCAGCCAAACCGGGACGGTCAGCACAGATACGCAGTATTTT. Protein sequence: CASSQTGTVSTDTQYF.

This clonotype appeared a few times. The genes are TRBV7-2 and TRBJ2-7; D is perhaps TRBD1 or TRBD2 (6 bases each). V was trimmed by 0 bases and J by 3 bases, leaving 9 bases between them. CDR1 is SGHTA and CDR2 is FQGNSA in the germline V gene. The CDR3 has 14 amino acids. The CDR3 protein is CASSLARGDYEQYF. The CDR3 bases are TGTGCCAGCAGCTTAGCGAGGGGGGACTACGAGCAGTACTTC.

The chain joins TRBV14 to TRBJ2-7, with TRBD1 as a possible D gene (6 bases). Germline assignment: CDR1 SGHDN and CDR2 FVKESK. Trimming pared 4 bases from V and 2 bases from J, leaving 12 bases between. The CDR3 runs 14 residues. The chain's CDR3 is CASSRAQGAYEQYF. The CDR3 bases are TGTGCCAGCAGCCGGGCACAGGGCGCCTACGAGCAGTACTTC.

The chain links TRBV6-5 to TRBJ2-1; 10 positions match TRBD1. The CDR3 is made up of 16 amino acids. Germline CDR1 reads MNHEY; CDR2 reads SVGAGI. The ends lost 5 bases at V and 8 bases at J; junction bases unmatched: 12. CDR3 loop: CASSHRDRGFGDEQFF. In DNA, the CDR3 is TGTGCCAGCAGTCACCGGGACAGGGGTTTTGGCGATGAGCAGTTCTTC.

This clonotype was observed at least ten times. The J gene is TRBJ2-5, the V gene TRBV7-2; the D gene is possibly TRBD2 (6 bases). Per germline, CDR1 SGHTA and CDR2 FQGNSA. Trimming stripped 3 bases from V and 1 base from J, with 9 bases between. The CDR3 covers 14 residues. The chain's CDR3 is CASSFQRAQETQYF. The CDR3 DNA reads as TGTGCCAGCAGCTTCCAGCGGGCCCAAGAGACCCAGTACTTC.

The chain is built from TRBV5-1 and TRBJ2-2, with D hard to call. Germline V gene lookup returns CDR1 SGHRS and CDR2 YFSETQ. The CDR3 runs to 16 residues. Trimming took 2 bases from V and 0 from J, leaving 11 bases between them. CDR3 DNA: TGCGCCAGCAGCTTTGAAGGCAGCACGAACACCGGGGAGCTGTTTTTT. Encoded protein: CASSFEGSTNTGELFF.

This clonotype appeared many times. The chain joins TRBV6-4 to TRBJ2-3; 14 nucleotides line up with TRBD2. Unmatched junction bases numbered 5, after V lost 6 bases and J lost 0 bases. Germline V gives CDR1 MRHNA, CDR2 SNTAGT. CDR3 length: 17 residues. The CDR3 sequence is CASRRLAGGPSTDTQYF. For the CDR3, the DNA is TGTGCCAGCAGGCGACTAGCGGGGGGGCCGAGCACAGATACGCAGTATTTT.

The V call is TRBV4-2, the J call TRBJ2-7; 8 nucleotides line up with TRBD2. CDR3 length: 15 residues. Unmatched junction bases numbered 10, after V lost 3 bases and J lost 6 bases. CDR1 is LGHNA, CDR2 YNFKEQ, per germline. The CDR3 DNA reads TGTGCCAGCAGCCAGGAGACTAGCGTGCTTGGCGAGCAGTACTTC. Its translation is CASSQETSVLGEQYF.

The CDR3 is CASSQWGSGANVLTF. The CDR3 nucleotides are TGTGCCAGCAGCCAGTGGGGATCTGGGGCCAACGTCCTGACTTTC. The V gene is TRBV14, the J gene TRBJ2-6; no clear D. V was trimmed by 3 bases and J by 1 base, leaving 7 bases between them. CDR1 and CDR2 (germline): SGHDN, FVKESK. The CDR3 spans 15 residues.

The chain uses TRBV20-1 and TRBJ2-2, with TRBD1 matching 12 bases. The germline V gene has CDR1 DFQATT and CDR2 SNEGSKA (reference sequence). The CDR3 totals 14 residues. The V and J ends lost 5 bases and 7 bases, in that order; junction bases with no gene match: 5. The CDR3 here is CSAGTGGVFGELFF. The CDR3, as DNA: TGCAGTGCTGGGACAGGGGGCGTTTTCGGGGAGCTGTTTTTT.

The chain couples TRBV24-1 to TRBJ2-7, with TRBD2 matching 8 bases. Germline V gene lookup returns CDR1 KGHDR and CDR2 SFDVKD. Trimming at V came to 4 bases and at J to 0 bases, leaving 4 bases not matched to a gene. This CDR3 spans 15 amino acids. This chain's CDR3 is CATSEKRGSSYEQYF. The CDR3 bases are TGTGCCACCAGTGAGAAGCGGGGGAGCTCCTACGAGCAGTACTTC.

This clonotype has more than one count but fewer than ten. The CDR3 reads CASSQPTSGYNEQFF. Written as DNA, the CDR3 is TGTGCCAGCAGCCAGCCGACTAGCGGCTACAATGAGCAGTTCTTC. The chain employs TRBV3-1 and TRBJ2-1, with TRBD2 matching 9 bases. The CDR3 is 15 amino acids. The V gene's germline CDR1 is LGHDT and CDR2 YNNKEL (reference sequence). Trimming removed 3 bases from V and 3 bases from J; junction bases left unmatched: 3.

This clonotype was counted between two and nine times. This chain joins TRBV3-1 and TRBJ2-3; D uncertain. Germline CDR1 reads LGHDT; CDR2 reads YNNKEL (reference sequence). The CDR3 spans 15 residues. V lost 0 bases and J 2 bases, leaving 9 bases between the germline ends. In nucleotides, the CDR3 is TGTGCCAGCAGCCAAGATGGGCACTACACAGATACGCAGTATTTT. Its protein product is CASSQDGHYTDTQYF.

This CDR3 is CSARSQTGVKNQPQHF. The CDR3, as DNA: TGCAGTGCTAGATCTCAAACAGGGGTCAAAAATCAGCCCCAGCATTTT. The chain links TRBV20-1 to TRBJ1-5; 7 positions agree with TRBD1. The CDR3 extends over 16 amino acids. J gave up 4 bases and V 2 bases, and 11 bases lay outside the gene matches. CDR1 and CDR2 (germline): DFQATT, SNEGSKA (reference sequence).

This clonotype was observed at least ten times. V and J are TRBV5-1 and TRBJ2-5, with 8 bases lining up with TRBD2. This CDR3 is 13 amino acids long. Trimming cost V 4 bases and J 4 bases; bases outside gene matches: 3. In germline, CDR1 is SGHRS, CDR2 YFSETQ. CDR3 sequence reads: CASSRGGGETQYF. The DNA of the CDR3 is TGCGCCAGCAGCCGGGGGGGAGGAGAGACCCAGTACTTC.

The chain carries TRBV11-2 and TRBJ2-1; 7 positions agree with TRBD2. This CDR3 comprises 15 residues. V shed 3 bases and J 7 bases; nucleotides not matched to a gene: 9. Germline-derived CDR1 and CDR2 are SGHAT and FQNNGV. The DNA for the CDR3 is TGTGCCAGCAGCTTCGGCGGGAGAAAAAATAATGAGCAGTTCTTC. Translation: CASSFGGRKNNEQFF. Complete variable domain (other parts from reference TRBV11-2 and TRBJ2-1): EAGVAQSPRYKIIEKRQSVAFWCNPISGHATLYWYQQILGQGPKLLIQFQNNGVVDDSQLPKDRFSAERLKGVDSTLKIQPAKLEDSAVYLCASSFGGRKNNEQFFGPGTRLTVL.

This clonotype has ten or more counts. V is TRBV7-9 and J is TRBJ2-7; 7 bases map to TRBD2. V shed 3 bases, J shed 2 bases, and the junction held 4 bases outside the gene matches. The CDR3 covers 14 residues. Germline assignment: CDR1 SEHNR and CDR2 FQNEAQ (reference sequence). The CDR3 spells CASSFSSGPYEQYF. The CDR3 DNA follows: TGTGCCAGCAGCTTCTCTAGCGGACCCTACGAGCAGTACTTC.

The chain links TRBV30 to TRBJ2-7, with D perhaps matching TRBD1 (5 bases). Trimming left V 3 bases short and J 2 bases short, with 5 bases between. The CDR3 length is 11 residues. The V gene's germline CDR1 is GTSNPN and CDR2 SVGIG (reference sequence). The chain's CDR3 is CAWRDTYEQYF. The CDR3 nucleotides read TGTGCCTGGAGGGACACCTACGAGCAGTACTTC.

This clonotype came up a few times. V is TRBV5-1 and J is TRBJ2-2; the match to TRBD1 covers 9 bases. The CDR3 totals 15 residues. After removal of 6 bases from V and 6 bases from J, the junction contained 9 bases not matched to a gene. The germline V gene encodes CDR1 SGHRS and CDR2 YFSETQ. The CDR3 loop reads CASNGQGSESGELFF. The CDR3 coding sequence is TGCGCCAGCAACGGACAGGGGAGTGAGTCCGGGGAGCTGTTTTTT.

This clonotype was seen only a few times. The gene calls are TRBV12-3 or TRBV12-4 and TRBJ2-6; D call uncertain. Trimming shortened V by 3 bases and J by 0 bases, and 9 bases separated the two germline ends. This CDR3 region has 16 residues. The CDR3 spells CASSFGTSSGANVLTF. CDR3 DNA sequence: TGTGCCAGCAGTTTTGGCACTTCCTCTGGGGCCAACGTCCTGACTTTC.

This chain uses TRBV6-5 with TRBJ2-1; D unresolved. The CDR3 is 15 residues long. Looked up from germline, CDR1 is MNHEY and CDR2 is SVGAGI. The ends were cut back, 4 bases at V and 2 bases at J, with 12 bases in the middle. CDR3 sequence reads: CASSWTDPAYNEQFF. The CDR3 DNA reads TGTGCCAGCAGTTGGACGGACCCTGCCTACAATGAGCAGTTCTTC.

This clonotype was seen ten or more times. The chain uses TRBV5-1 and TRBJ2-1, with 8 bases aligning to TRBD1. This CDR3 spans 16 amino acids. Germline CDR1 and CDR2: SGHRS and YFSETQ. V dropped 4 bases and J dropped 0; count of bases not matched to a gene: 6. The CDR3: CASSGLDRGSYNEQFF. CDR3 nucleotide sequence: TGCGCCAGCAGCGGATTAGACAGGGGCTCCTACAATGAGCAGTTCTTC.